The following is a TCR beta chain sequence with its context. Reverse transcription of 0.5 to 1 ug RNA was performed with random hexamers. Amplification of TCR beta CDR3 across 54 Vbeta and 13 Jbeta was performed with immunoSEQ multiplex PCR. TCRdb re-called the immunoSEQ multiplex PCR reads through MiXCR, storing one row per CDR3 protein. Of some 220,000 distinct CDR3 sequences in the sample, 95% were seen once. These data belong to a study of CD8 T cells in Susac syndrome. V lost 10 bases and J lost 4, with 13 bases in between. CDR3 length: 12 residues. Germline V gene lookup returns CDR1 SEHNR and CDR2 FQNEAQ (reference sequence).

Sequencing was done on a sample of CD4+ T cells from PBMCs. V usage is TRBV7-9 and J usage is TRBJ1-2, with D perhaps TRBD1 (5 bases). The TCR originated in a human donor with multiple sclerosis. In DNA, the CDR3 is TGTGCCACGGGGGGGTATCGCTATGGCTACACCTTC. Translation gives CATGGYRYGYTF. Full variable domain (remainder filled in from reference TRBV7-9 and TRBJ1-2): DTGVSQNPRHKITKRGQNVTFRCDPISEHNRLYWYRQTLGQGPEFLTYFQNEAQLEKSRLLSDRFSAERPKGSFSTLEIQRTEQGDSAMYLCATGGYRYGYTFGSGTRLTVV.